Shown below are 4 T cell receptor beta chains from a single sample sequenced in a study of regulatory T cells in long-lasting Graves disease. Time point specified: newly diagnosed GD, antithyroid drugs for less than 3 months. Generation of the TCR library employed RNA extracted from PBMCs. CDR3-region Arm-PCR and iRepertoire HTBI primers produced the TCR beta libraries. Each CDR3 protein is one row after TCRdb ran MiXCR on the multiplex PCR reads. The sample includes 410,000 or so distinct CDR3 sequences, about 15% of them seen just once. This same sample was also taken into another study, of T cells in Graves' hyperthyroidism and ophthalmopathy.

Here the sequenced sample was peripheral blood mononuclear cells (PBMCs), taken at new diagnosis, from a patient treated with antithyroid drugs. These receptors were taken from a woman between 25 and 40 years old with Graves disease.

This clonotype has ten or more counts. The rearrangement joins TRBV11-3 to TRBJ2-6; 7 positions match TRBD1. The trim removed 6 bases at V and 1 base at J, leaving 0 bases unmatched. The CDR3 totals 14 residues. Germline V gene sequence: CDR1 SGHNT, CDR2 YENEEA. The CDR3 DNA is TGTGCCAGCAGACAGGGGTCTGGGGCCAACGTCCTGACTTTC. Amino acids: CASRQGSGANVLTF.

This clonotype was counted many times. The chain recombines TRBV24-1 with TRBJ2-3; D call uncertain. The germline V gene encodes CDR1 KGHDR and CDR2 SFDVKD. The V end was cut by 0 bases, the J end by 0 bases, with 9 bases between. This CDR3 region has 16 residues. The CDR3 spells CATSDLAATSTDTQYF. DNA for the CDR3: TGTGCCACCAGTGATTTGGCGGCGACTAGCACAGATACGCAGTATTTT.

A few counts support this clonotype. The chain recombines TRBV12-3 or TRBV12-4 with TRBJ2-1, with 8 bases lining up with TRBD1. Losses at the gene ends were 3 bases for V and 5 bases for J; bases not matched to a gene: 6. The length of the CDR3 is 15 residues. The CDR3 here is CASSFRQGWDNEQFF. The CDR3 DNA is TGTGCCAGCAGTTTCCGACAGGGGTGGGACAATGAGCAGTTCTTC.

The J gene is TRBJ1-1, the V gene TRBV10-3, with 7 bases lining up with TRBD1. Germline V gene data show CDR1 as ENHRY and CDR2 as SYGVKD. The CDR3 consists of 17 residues. With V trimmed by 7 bases and J by 3 bases, 17 bases remained unmatched. The CDR3 nucleotides read TGTGCCATCACTGCGACAGGGCGAGATCAGAGCGACACTGAAGCTTTCTTT. It specifies CAITATGRDQSDTEAFF.